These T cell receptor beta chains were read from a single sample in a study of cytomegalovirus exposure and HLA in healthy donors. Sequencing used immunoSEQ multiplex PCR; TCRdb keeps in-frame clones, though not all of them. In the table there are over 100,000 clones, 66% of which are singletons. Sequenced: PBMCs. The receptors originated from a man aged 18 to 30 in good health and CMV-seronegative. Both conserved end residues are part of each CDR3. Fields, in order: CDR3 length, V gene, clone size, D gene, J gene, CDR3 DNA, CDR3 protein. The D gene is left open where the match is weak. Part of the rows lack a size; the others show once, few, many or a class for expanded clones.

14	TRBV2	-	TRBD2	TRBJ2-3	TGTGCCAGCAGTGGCCAGACGGGGGGAGATACGCAGTATTTT	CASSGQTGGDTQYF
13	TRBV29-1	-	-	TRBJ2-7	TGCAGCGTTTTGAAGGACATTGACTACGAGCAGTACTTC	CSVLKDIDYEQYF
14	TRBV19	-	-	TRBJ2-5	TGTGCCAGTAGTGGCGGAGGAAACCAAGAGACCCAGTACTTC	CASSGGGNQETQYF
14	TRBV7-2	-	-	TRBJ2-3	TGTGCCAGCAGCTTAAGTTCCGTGTCGGGTACGCAGTATTTT	CASSLSSVSGTQYF
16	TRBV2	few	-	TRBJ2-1	TGTGCCAGCAGTTCGGGACACCGAAGCTCCTACAATGAGCAGTTCTTC	CASSSGHRSSYNEQFF
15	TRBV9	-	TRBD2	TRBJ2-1	TGTGCCAGCAGCTACAGCGGGAGGGCCCTCAATGAGCAGTTCTTC	CASSYSGRALNEQFF
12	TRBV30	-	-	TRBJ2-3	TGTGCCTGGAGTGTAGGGGGGGCGAGCAGGTATTTT	CAWSVGGASRYF
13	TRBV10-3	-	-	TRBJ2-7	TGTGCCATCAGGACAGGTTCCGGCTACGAGCAGTACTTC	CAIRTGSGYEQYF
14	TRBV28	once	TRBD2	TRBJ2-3	TGTGCCAGCAGTAGGCTAGCGGGGGGGGATACGCAGTATTTT	CASSRLAGGDTQYF
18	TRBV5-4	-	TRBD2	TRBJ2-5	TGTGCCAGCAGCTTGTCTGTGGCTAGCGGGATGGGGGGGGAGACCCAGTACTTC	CASSLSVASGMGGETQYF
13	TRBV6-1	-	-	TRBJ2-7	TGTGCCAGCAGCCCGGGTTTCACCTACGAGCAGTACTTC	CASSPGFTYEQYF
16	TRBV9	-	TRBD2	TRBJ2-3	TGTGCCAGCAGCGTAACAAGCGGGGGGCCCACAGATACGCAGTATTTT	CASSVTSGGPTDTQYF
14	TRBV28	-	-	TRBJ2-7	TGTGCCAGCAGTCGACAGGTCGTTCGCCACGAGCAGTACTTC	CASSRQVVRHEQYF
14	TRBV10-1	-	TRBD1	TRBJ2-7	TGCGCCAGCAGTGAGTCTCAGGGGGCGTGGGAGCAGTACTTC	CASSESQGAWEQYF
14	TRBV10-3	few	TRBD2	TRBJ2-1	TGTGCCATCAGTGCGGGGGGGTCTTACAATGAGCAGTTCTTC	CAISAGGSYNEQFF
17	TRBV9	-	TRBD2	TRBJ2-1	TGTGCCAGCAGTCTCGGGGCGGGACTAGCGGGAGGGAATGAGCAGTTCTTC	CASSLGAGLAGGNEQFF
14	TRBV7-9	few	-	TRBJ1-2	TGTGCCAGCACCTCCGCTCTACAGGGTTATGGCTACACCTTC	CASTSALQGYGYTF
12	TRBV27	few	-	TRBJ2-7	TGTGCCAGCAGTAGCCAGGGGTCCGAGCAGTACTTC	CASSSQGSEQYF
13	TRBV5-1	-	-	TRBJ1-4	TGCGCCAGCAGCTTGTGGAGGGATGAAAAACTGTTTTTT	CASSLWRDEKLFF
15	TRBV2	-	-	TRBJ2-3	TGTGCCAGCAGTGAAGCGCTTCCGGTTAGGGGTACGCAGTATTTT	CASSEALPVRGTQYF
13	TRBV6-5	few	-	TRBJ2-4	TGTGCCAGCAGTTACTCGGGCCAGAACATTCAGTACTTC	CASSYSGQNIQYF
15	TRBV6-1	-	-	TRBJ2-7	TGTGCCAGCAGTGAAGTTGAGGTCAGGGTCTACGAGCAGTACTTC	CASSEVEVRVYEQYF
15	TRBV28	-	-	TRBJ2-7	TGTGCCAGCAGTTCCCTCTTAGCGGCCCCTACGAAGCAGTACTTC	CASSSLLAAPTKQYF
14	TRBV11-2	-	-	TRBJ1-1	TGTGCCAGCAGCTTAGAGGGGAGGCACACTGAAGCTTTCTTT	CASSLEGRHTEAFF
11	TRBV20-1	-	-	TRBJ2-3	TGCAGTGCCGCGTCGGTAGATACGCAGTATTTT	CSAASVDTQYF
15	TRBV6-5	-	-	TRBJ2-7	TGTGCCAGCAGGCTCGGTCCTGCGAGAGACTACGAGCAGTACTTC	CASRLGPARDYEQYF
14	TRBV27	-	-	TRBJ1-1	TGTGCCAGCAGTTTTGGGGGCCTGAACACTGAAGCTTTCTTT	CASSFGGLNTEAFF
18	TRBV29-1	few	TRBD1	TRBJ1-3	TGCAGCGTTGAAGTTATTTGGGACAGGGGTCCGAGAGGAAACACCATATATTTT	CSVEVIWDRGPRGNTIYF
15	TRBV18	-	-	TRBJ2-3	TGTGCCAGCTCACCACTGGGCGCCCTCACAGATACGCAGTATTTT	CASSPLGALTDTQYF
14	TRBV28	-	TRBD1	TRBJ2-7	TGTGCCAGCAGTTTGGGGACAGGGTCTCGCGAGCAGTACTTC	CASSLGTGSREQYF
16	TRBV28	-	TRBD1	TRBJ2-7	TGTGCCAGCAGGGGGGTGGGGGACAGGGGCCCCTACGAGCAGTACTTC	CASRGVGDRGPYEQYF
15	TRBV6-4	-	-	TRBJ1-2	TGTGCCAGCACCCCACAGGGAGGGGGGAACTATGGCTACACCTTC	CASTPQGGGNYGYTF
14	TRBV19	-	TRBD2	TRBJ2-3	TGTGCCAGTAGTATAGTACGGCCCGGGACTAGCCCGTATTTT	CASSIVRPGTSPYF
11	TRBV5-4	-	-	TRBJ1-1	TGTGCCAGCAGGGGGGGCACTGAAGCTTTCTTT	CASRGGTEAFF
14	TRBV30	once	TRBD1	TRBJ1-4	TGTGCCTGGAGTATCCAGGGGGCGGGTGAAAAACTGTTTTTT	CAWSIQGAGEKLFF
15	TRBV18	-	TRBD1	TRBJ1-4	TGTGCCAGCTCACCACCGCGTGACAGGGGAGAAAAACTGTTTTTT	CASSPPRDRGEKLFF
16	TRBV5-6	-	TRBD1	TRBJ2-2	TGTGCCAGCAGCTTAGGGGGACAGGGAAACACCGGGGAGCTGTCTTTT	CASSLGGQGNTGELSF
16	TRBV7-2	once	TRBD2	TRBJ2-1	TGTGCCAGCAGCTTTAGACTAGCTGGGTCCTACAATGAGCAGTTCTTC	CASSFRLAGSYNEQFF
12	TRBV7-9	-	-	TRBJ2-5	TGTGCCAGCAGCGAGACTTCGGAGACCCAGTACTTC	CASSETSETQYF
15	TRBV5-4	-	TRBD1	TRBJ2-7	TGTGCCAGCAGCCCGGCCCGGACAGGGGCCTACGAGCAGTACTTC	CASSPARTGAYEQYF
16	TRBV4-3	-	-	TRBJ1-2	TGCGCCAGCAGCCAAGATAGTGGGGCCAGGAACTATGGCTACACCTTC	CASSQDSGARNYGYTF
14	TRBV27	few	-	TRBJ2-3	TGTGCCAGCAGACAGGGGGGGGGTACAGATACGCAGTATTTT	CASRQGGGTDTQYF
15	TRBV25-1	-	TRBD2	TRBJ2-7	TGTGCCAGCAGTGACGGGGGGTTACTCCTAAGCGAGCAGTACTTC	CASSDGGLLLSEQYF
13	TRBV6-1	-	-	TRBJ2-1	TGTGCCAGCAGTGAAAGACAGCTGAATGAGCAGTTCTTC	CASSERQLNEQFF
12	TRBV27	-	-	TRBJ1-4	TGTGCCAGCAGCCCTAGGCGGGGCCCGATTAGATTT	CASSPRRGPIRF
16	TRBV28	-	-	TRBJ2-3	TGTGCCAGCAGTTTATTACCAGGCCCAGGGGAGGATACGCAGTATTTT	CASSLLPGPGEDTQYF
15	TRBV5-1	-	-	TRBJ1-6	TGCGCCAGCAGCTTGGGGCAGGGTCGGAATTCACCCCTCCACTTT	CASSLGQGRNSPLHF